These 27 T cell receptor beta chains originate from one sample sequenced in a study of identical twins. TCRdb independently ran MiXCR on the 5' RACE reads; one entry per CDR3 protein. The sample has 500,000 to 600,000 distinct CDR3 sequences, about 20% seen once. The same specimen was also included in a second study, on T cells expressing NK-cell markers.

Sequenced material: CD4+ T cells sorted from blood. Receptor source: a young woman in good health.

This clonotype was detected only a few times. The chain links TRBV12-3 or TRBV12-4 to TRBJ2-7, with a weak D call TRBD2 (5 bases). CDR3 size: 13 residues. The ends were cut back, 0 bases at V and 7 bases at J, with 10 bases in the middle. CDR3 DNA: TGTGCCAGCAGTTTAGCGGCTAGCCGGGAGCAGTACTTC. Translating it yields CASSLAASREQYF.

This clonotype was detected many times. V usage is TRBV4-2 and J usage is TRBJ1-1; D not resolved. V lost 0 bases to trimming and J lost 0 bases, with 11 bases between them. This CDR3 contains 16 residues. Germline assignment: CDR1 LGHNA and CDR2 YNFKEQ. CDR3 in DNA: TGTGCCAGCAGCCAAGAAGAGGCACGGATGAACACTGAAGCTTTCTTT. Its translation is CASSQEEARMNTEAFF.

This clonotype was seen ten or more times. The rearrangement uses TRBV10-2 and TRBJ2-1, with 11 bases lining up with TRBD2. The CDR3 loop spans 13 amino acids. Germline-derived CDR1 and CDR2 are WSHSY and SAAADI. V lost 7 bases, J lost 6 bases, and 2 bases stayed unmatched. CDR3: CASTLAGGNEQFF. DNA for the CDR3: TGCGCCAGCACCCTAGCGGGGGGCAATGAGCAGTTCTTC.

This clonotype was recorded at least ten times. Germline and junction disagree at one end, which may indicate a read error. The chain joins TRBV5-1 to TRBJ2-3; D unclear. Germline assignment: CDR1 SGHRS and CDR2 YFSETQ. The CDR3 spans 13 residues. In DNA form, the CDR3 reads TGTGCCAGCTCACCAGCTAGCACAGATACGCAGTATTTT. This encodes CASSPASTDTQYF.

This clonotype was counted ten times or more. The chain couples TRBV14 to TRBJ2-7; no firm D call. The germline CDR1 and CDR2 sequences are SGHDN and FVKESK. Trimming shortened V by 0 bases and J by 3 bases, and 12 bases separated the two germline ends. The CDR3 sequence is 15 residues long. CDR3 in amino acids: CASSQDQARYYEQYF. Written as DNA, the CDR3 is TGTGCCAGCAGCCAAGATCAAGCACGGTACTACGAGCAGTACTTC.

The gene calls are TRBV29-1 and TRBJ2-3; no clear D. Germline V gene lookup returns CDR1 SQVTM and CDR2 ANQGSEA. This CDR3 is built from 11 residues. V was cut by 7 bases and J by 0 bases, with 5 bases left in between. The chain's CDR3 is CSGTSTDTQYF. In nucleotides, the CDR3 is TGCAGCGGTACTAGCACAGATACGCAGTATTTT.

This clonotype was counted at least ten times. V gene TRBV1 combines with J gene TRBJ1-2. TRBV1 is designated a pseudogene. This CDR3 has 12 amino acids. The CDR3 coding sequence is TGCACCAGCAGCCACGGAATCTGGGGCTACACCTTC. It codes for CTSSHGIWGYTF.

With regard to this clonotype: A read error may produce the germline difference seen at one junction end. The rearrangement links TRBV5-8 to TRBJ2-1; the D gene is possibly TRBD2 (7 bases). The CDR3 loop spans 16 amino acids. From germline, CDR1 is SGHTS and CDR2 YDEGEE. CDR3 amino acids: CASSFEGGGSYNDQFF. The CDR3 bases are TGTGCCAGCAGCTTCGAGGGGGGGGGTTCTTACAATGATCAGTTCTTC.

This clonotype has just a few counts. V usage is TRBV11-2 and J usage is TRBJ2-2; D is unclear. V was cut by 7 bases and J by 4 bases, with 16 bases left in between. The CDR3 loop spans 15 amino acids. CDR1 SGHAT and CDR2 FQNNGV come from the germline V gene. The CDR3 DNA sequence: TGTGCCAGCACCGGGTCGGCTTTGGGCACCGGGGAGCTGTTTTTT. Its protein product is CASTGSALGTGELFF.

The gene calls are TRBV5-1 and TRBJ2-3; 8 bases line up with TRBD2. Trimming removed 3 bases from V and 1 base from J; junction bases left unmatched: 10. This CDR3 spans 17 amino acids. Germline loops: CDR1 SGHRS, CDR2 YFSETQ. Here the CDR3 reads CASSWLTRGGGTDTQYF. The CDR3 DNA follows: TGCGCCAGCAGCTGGTTAACCCGGGGGGGCGGCACAGATACGCAGTATTTT.

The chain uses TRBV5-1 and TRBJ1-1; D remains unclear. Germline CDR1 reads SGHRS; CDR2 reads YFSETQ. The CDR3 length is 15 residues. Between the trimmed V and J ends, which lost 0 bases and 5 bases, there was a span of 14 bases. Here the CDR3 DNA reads TGCGCCAGCAGCTTGGGTGGCGCAGAAGGGACTGAAGCTTTCTTT. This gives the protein CASSLGGAEGTEAFF. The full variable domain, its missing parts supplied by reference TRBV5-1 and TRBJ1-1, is KAGVTQTPRYLIKTRGQQVTLSCSPISGHRSVSWYQQTPGQGLQFLFEYFSETQRNKGNFPGRFSGRQFSNSRSEMNVSTLELGDSALYLCASSLGGAEGTEAFFGQGTRLTVV.

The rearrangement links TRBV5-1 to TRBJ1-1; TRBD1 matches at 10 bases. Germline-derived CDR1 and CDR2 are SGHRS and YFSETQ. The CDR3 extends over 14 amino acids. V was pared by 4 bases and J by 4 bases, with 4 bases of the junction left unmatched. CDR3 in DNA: TGCGCCAGCAGCAAGGGACAGGGGCCCACTGAAGCTTTCTTT. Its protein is CASSKGQGPTEAFF.

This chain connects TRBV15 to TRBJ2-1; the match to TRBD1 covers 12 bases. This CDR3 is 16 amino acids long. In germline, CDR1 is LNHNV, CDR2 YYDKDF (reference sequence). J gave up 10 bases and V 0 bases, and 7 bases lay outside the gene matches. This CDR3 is CATSREGDRGRGEQFF. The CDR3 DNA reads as TGTGCCACCAGCAGAGAAGGGGACAGGGGGCGCGGAGAGCAGTTCTTC.

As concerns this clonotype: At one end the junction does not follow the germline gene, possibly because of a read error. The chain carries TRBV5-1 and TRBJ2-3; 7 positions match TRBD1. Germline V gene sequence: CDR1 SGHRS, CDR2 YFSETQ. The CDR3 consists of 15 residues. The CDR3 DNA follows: TGCGCCAGCAGCCCTTGGACAGGTAGCACAGAGACGCAGTATTTT. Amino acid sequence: CASSPWTGSTETQYF.

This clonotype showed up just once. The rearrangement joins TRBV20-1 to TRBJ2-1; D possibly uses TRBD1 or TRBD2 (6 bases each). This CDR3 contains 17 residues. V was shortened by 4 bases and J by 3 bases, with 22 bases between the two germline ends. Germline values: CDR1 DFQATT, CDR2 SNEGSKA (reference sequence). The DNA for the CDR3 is TGCAGTGCTACAGGGACATCGGGACTGAGAAACTACAATGAGCAGTTCTTC. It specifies CSATGTSGLRNYNEQFF.

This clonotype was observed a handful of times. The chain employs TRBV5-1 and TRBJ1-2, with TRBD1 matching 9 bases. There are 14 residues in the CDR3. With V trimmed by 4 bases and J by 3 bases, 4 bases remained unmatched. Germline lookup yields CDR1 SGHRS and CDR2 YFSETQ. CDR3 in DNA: TGCGCCAGCAGCCGGACAGGGGAGGACTATGGCTACACCTTC. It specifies CASSRTGEDYGYTF.

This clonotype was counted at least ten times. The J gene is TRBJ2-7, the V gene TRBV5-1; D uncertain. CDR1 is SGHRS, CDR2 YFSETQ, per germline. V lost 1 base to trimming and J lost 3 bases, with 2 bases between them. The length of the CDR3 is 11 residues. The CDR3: CASSLFYEQYF. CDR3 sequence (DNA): TGCGCCAGCAGCTTGTTCTACGAGCAGTACTTC.

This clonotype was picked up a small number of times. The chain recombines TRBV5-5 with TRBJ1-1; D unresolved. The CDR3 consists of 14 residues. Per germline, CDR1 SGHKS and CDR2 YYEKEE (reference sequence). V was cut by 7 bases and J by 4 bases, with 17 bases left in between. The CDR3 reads CASGYLGRSTEAFF. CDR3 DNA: TGTGCCAGCGGTTACCTCGGGAGGAGCACTGAAGCTTTCTTT.

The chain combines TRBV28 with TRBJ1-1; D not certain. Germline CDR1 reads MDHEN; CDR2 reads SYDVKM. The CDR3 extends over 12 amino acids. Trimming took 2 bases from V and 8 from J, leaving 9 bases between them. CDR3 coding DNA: TGTGCCAGCAGTTTAGCGGGAAGCGAAGCTTTCTTT. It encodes CASSLAGSEAFF.

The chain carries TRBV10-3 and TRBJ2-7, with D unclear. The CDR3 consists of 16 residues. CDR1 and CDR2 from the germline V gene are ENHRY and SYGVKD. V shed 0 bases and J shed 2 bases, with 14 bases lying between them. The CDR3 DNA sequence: TGTGCCATCAGTGAGTCATTCGTGGGCAGCGCCTACGAGCAGTACTTC. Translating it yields CAISESFVGSAYEQYF.

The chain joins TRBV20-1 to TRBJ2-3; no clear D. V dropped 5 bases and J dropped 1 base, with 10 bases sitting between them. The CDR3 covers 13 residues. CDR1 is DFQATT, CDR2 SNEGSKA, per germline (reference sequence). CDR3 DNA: TGCAGTGCTCCCCATCCGGGCACAGATACGCAGTATTTT. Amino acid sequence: CSAPHPGTDTQYF.

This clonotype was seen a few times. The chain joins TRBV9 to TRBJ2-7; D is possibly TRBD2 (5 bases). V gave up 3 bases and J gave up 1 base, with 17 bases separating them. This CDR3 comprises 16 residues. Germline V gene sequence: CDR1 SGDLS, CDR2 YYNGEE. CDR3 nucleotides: TGTGCCAGCAGCGATAGCCCGAATCGACTATCCTACGAGCAGTACTTC. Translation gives CASSDSPNRLSYEQYF.

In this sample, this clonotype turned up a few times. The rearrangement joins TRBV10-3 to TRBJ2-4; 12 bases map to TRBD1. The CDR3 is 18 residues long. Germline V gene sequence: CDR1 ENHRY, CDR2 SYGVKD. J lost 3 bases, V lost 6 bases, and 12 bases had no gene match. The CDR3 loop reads CAISGMGQGAEGKNIQYF. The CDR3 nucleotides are TGTGCCATCAGCGGAATGGGACAGGGGGCGGAGGGCAAAAACATTCAGTACTTC.

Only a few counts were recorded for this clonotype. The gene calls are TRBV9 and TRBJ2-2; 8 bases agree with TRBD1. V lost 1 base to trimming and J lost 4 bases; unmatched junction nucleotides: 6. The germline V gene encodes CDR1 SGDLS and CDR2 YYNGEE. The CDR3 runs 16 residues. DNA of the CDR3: TGTGCCAGCAGCGTAAGGGGGACAGGCGGCACCGGGGAGCTGTTTTTT. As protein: CASSVRGTGGTGELFF. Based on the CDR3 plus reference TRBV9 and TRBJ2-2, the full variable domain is DSGVTQTPKHLITATGQRVTLRCSPRSGDLSVYWYQQSLDQGLQFLIQYYNGEERAKGNILERFSAQQFPDLHSELNLSSLELGDSALYFCASSVRGTGGTGELFFGEGSRLTVL.

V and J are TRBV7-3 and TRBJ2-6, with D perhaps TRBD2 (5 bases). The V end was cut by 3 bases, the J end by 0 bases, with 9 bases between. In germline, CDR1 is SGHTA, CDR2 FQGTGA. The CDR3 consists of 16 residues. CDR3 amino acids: CASSFRGSSGANVLTF. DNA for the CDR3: TGTGCCAGCAGCTTTCGAGGGTCCTCTGGGGCCAACGTCCTGACTTTC.

The CDR3 DNA reads TGCAGCGGCTCTGGACAGGGAGGCTACACCTTC. It yields the protein CSGSGQGGYTF. The chain employs TRBV29-1 and TRBJ1-2, with 8 bases that match TRBD1. Germline V gene data show CDR1 as SQVTM and CDR2 as ANQGSEA. Germline trimming cut 7 bases from V and 8 bases from J; bases unmatched to any gene: 6. This CDR3 has 11 amino acids.

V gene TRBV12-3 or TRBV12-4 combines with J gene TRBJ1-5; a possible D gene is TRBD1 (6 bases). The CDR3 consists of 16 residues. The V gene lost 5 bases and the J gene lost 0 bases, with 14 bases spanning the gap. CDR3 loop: CASSLRGDYSNQPQHF. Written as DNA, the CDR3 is TGTGCCAGCAGTCTGAGGGGGGATTATAGCAATCAGCCCCAGCATTTT.